The 3 T cell receptor beta chains listed next were all sequenced from one sample in a study of blood T cell repertoires in COVID-19. Profiled with immunoSEQ multiplex PCR; TCRdb holds only in-frame clones, not every one. The repertoire holds tens of thousands of clones, with 87% as singletons. The sample was peripheral blood. The receptors shown here come from a woman older than 75 with acute or convalescent COVID-19.

V is TRBV3-1 (or the pseudogene TRBV3-2) and J is TRBJ1-2; no firm D call. The germline CDR1 and CDR2 sequences are LGHDT and YNNKEL (reference sequence). The CDR3 covers 14 residues. V was cut by 5 bases and J by 7 bases, with 17 bases left in between. The CDR3 nucleotides read TGTGCCAGCAGCTACGAAGCCTCCCGGGGTGGCTACACCTTC. This codes for CASSYEASRGGYTF.

This clone appeared a few times. V is TRBV3-1 (or the pseudogene TRBV3-2) and J is TRBJ2-1, with 11 bases aligning to TRBD2. This CDR3 is 14 amino acids long. CDR1 is LGHDT, CDR2 YNNKEL, per germline (reference sequence). J was trimmed by 8 bases and V by 4 bases; bases with no gene match: 4. The CDR3 DNA reads TGTGCCAGCAGCCGTAGCGGGGGGGACGATGAGCAGTTCTTC. Amino acids: CASSRSGGDDEQFF.

This clone was seen a handful of times. This sequence joins TRBV28 and TRBJ1-2; a possible D gene is TRBD1 (6 bases). V dropped 6 bases and J dropped 7 bases, with 12 bases sitting between them. CDR1 is MDHEN and CDR2 is SYDVKM in the germline V gene. CDR3 length equals 12 residues. The DNA for the CDR3 is TGTGCCAGCAGACAGGGAACCCTTGGCTACACCTTC. Amino acids: CASRQGTLGYTF.